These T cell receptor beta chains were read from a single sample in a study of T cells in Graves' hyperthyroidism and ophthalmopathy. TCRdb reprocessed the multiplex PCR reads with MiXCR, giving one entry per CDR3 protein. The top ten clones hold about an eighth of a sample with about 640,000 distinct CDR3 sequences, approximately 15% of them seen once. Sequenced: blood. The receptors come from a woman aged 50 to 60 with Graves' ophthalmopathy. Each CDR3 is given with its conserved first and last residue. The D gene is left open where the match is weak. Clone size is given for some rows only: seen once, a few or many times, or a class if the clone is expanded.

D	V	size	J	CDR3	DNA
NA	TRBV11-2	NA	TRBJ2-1	CASSLETGLTEQFF	TGTGCCAGCAGCTTGGAGACAGGTCTAACTGAGCAGTTCTTC
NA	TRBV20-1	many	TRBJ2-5	CSARSRTLYQETQYF	TGCAGTGCTAGATCCCGTACACTGTACCAAGAGACCCAGTACTTC
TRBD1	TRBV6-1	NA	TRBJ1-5	CASSFVPGGRGQPQHF	TGTGCCAGCAGTTTTGTCCCAGGGGGCCGCGGTCAGCCCCAGCATTTT
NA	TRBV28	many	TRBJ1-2	CASRPTGFHGYTF	TGTGCCAGCAGACCCACAGGGTTCCATGGCTACACCTTC
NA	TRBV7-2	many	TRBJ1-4	CASSPHFRGEKLFF	TGTGCCAGCAGCCCGCATTTTCGGGGTGAAAAACTGTTTTTT
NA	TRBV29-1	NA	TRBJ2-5	CSLRTVGPTQYF	TGCAGCCTCAGGACAGTCGGCCCGACCCAGTACTTC
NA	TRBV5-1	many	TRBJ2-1	CASSLATPTYNEQFF	TGCGCCAGCAGCTTGGCCACCCCAACCTACAATGAGCAGTTCTTC
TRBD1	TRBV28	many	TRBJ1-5	CASRTGVQPQHF	TGTGCCAGCAGAACAGGGGTTCAGCCCCAGCATTTT
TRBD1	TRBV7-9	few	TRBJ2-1	CASSLGSGQGSYNEQFF	TGTGCCAGCAGCTTAGGTTCGGGACAGGGTTCCTACAATGAGCAGTTCTTC
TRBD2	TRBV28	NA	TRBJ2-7	CASSVAGSEQYF	TGTGCCAGCAGTGTAGCGGGGTCGGAGCAGTACTTC
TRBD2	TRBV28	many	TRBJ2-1	CASRLAGVPSYNEQFF	TGTGCCAGCAGGTTAGCGGGAGTCCCCTCCTACAATGAGCAGTTCTTC
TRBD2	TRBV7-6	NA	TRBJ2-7	CASSSGLALNEQYF	TGTGCCAGCAGCTCGGGACTAGCGCTAAACGAGCAGTACTTC
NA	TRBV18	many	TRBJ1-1	CASSPGAGEAFF	TGTGCCAGCTCACCCGGGGCAGGCGAAGCTTTCTTT
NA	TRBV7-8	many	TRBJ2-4	CASSDTGPLAKNIQYF	TGTGCCAGCAGCGATACAGGTCCTCTAGCCAAAAACATTCAGTACTTC
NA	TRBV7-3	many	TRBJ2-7	CASSLRGGYSYEQYF	TGTGCCAGCAGCTTAAGGGGCGGGTACTCCTACGAGCAGTACTTC
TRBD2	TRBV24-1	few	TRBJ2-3	CATSDSGLAGGTSTDTQYF	TGTGCCACCAGTGATTCGGGACTAGCGGGAGGCACAAGCACAGATACGCAGTATTTT
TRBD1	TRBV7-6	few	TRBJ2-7	CASSLGQGGIEQYF	TGTGCCAGCAGCTTGGGACAGGGAGGTATCGAGCAGTACTTC
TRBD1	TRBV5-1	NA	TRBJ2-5	CASSPPQGAEETQYF	TGCGCCAGCAGTCCCCCCCAGGGGGCCGAGGAGACCCAGTACTTC
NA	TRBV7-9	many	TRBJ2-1	CASSLDRTGNEQFF	TGTGCCAGCAGCTTAGATAGGACGGGCAATGAGCAGTTCTTC
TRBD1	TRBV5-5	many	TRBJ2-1	CASSPPAWDRSGNEQFF	TGTGCCAGCAGCCCTCCCGCCTGGGACAGGAGCGGGAATGAGCAGTTCTTC
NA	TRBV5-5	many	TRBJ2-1	CASSLGLVAAPYNEQFF	TGTGCCAGCAGCTTGGGGCTGGTAGCGGCCCCCTACAATGAGCAGTTCTTC
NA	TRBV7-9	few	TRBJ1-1	CASSLGGGTFF	TGTGCCAGCAGCTTGGGTGGAGGGACTTTCTTT
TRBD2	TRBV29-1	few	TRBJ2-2	CSAQKWTSSNTGELFF	TGCAGCGCCCAAAAATGGACTAGCTCGAACACCGGGGAGCTGTTTTTT
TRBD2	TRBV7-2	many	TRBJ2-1	CASSLGVSGTWEQFF	TGTGCCAGCAGCTTAGGAGTTAGCGGGACTTGGGAGCAGTTCTTC
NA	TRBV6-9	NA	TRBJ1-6	CASRLRDKNNSPLHF	TGTGCCAGCAGATTAAGGGACAAGAATAATTCACCCCTCCACTTT
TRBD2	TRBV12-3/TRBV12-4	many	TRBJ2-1	CASSFKLAGGPYNEQFF	TGTGCCAGCAGTTTTAAACTAGCGGGAGGGCCCTACAATGAGCAGTTCTTC